This TCR beta chain was obtained from a study of post-analysis software for immune sequencing data. Study background: The study covered relapsing-remitting, secondary progressive and progressive-relapsing courses of multiple sclerosis.

Prepared libraries of TCR beta cDNA carried unique molecular identifiers. It was from about 0.94 to 9.7 million T cells that approximately 500,000 cDNA molecules came. TCRdb re-analysed the PCR reads in MiXCR, keeping a single row per CDR3 protein. This table holds more than 500,000 distinct CDR3 sequences, 34% found once. The CDR3 loop spans 13 amino acids. Between the trimmed V and J ends, which lost 6 bases and 1 base, there was a span of 8 bases. The germline V gene has CDR1 MDHEN and CDR2 SYDVKM. General study results and limits: Significantly lower normalized Chao1 diversity was seen in multiple sclerosis patients than in controls. In patients, 4 to 6 TRBV segments were more frequent than in controls, with TRBV5-6, TRBV5-1 and TRBV20-1 among them. The authors found that F measure strongly co-clustered same-batch samples.

This clonotype appeared a few times. The antigen is undetermined. The rearrangement links TRBV28 to TRBJ2-3, with unresolved D. The clonotype comes from a girl under 18 with multiple sclerosis. Input material: blood. The CDR3 is CASRSTGTDTQYF. In nucleotides, the CDR3 is TGTGCCAGCAGATCGACCGGCACAGATACGCAGTATTTT.